These T cell receptor beta chains were read from a single sample in a study of cytomegalovirus exposure and HLA in healthy donors. The method was immunoSEQ multiplex PCR; TCRdb's version includes in-frame clones alone and lacks a portion of them. The sample contains about 170,000 clones, approximately 84% of which appear only once. Sequencing was done on a sample of PBMCs. These receptors originate from a woman aged 50 to 60 in good health and CMV-seropositive. The CDR3 runs from the conserved cysteine through the conserved F or W. Fields, in order: J gene, clone size, V gene, D gene, CDR3 DNA, CDR3 protein. A D gene is named only where the DNA matches it firmly. Only part of the rows carry a size: once, few, many, or a class if the clone is expanded.

TRBJ1-2,.,TRBV29-1,TRBD1,TGCAGCGTAGGACAGGGAGACTATGGCTACACCTTC,CSVGQGDYGYTF
TRBJ2-3,.,TRBV5-1,.,TGCGCCAGCAGCTCAGGACAGAGCACAGATACGCAGTATTTT,CASSSGQSTDTQYF
TRBJ2-1,.,TRBV9,.,TGTGCCAGCAGCGTAGGGTCGGAGGTCCTCTCGAGGAATGAGCAGTTCTTC,CASSVGSEVLSRNEQFF
TRBJ1-1,.,TRBV7-7,TRBD1,TGTGCTAGCAGCCCGCTGACAGGGGAGGCTGAAGCTTTCTTT,CASSPLTGEAEAFF
TRBJ1-6,few,TRBV19,.,TGTGCCAGTAGTATCTCAGGGTACGGTTCACCCCTCCACTTT,CASSISGYGSPLHF
TRBJ1-1,.,TRBV5-1,.,TGCGCCAGCAGCCCACAGGCCATGAACACTGAAGCTTTCTTT,CASSPQAMNTEAFF
TRBJ2-3,.,TRBV6-1,TRBD2,TGTGCCAGCAGTGAACCCCACCTAGCGGGGGGCACAGATACGCAGTATTTT,CASSEPHLAGGTDTQYF
TRBJ1-1,.,TRBV5-1,.,TGCGCCAGCAGCTTGGTGGTGGGCCAGAACACTGAAGCTTTCTTT,CASSLVVGQNTEAFF
TRBJ2-7,.,TRBV28,TRBD1,TGTGCCAGCAGTTTTACAGGGGGCCGACGGTCCTACGAGCAGTACTTC,CASSFTGGRRSYEQYF
TRBJ2-7,.,TRBV6-6,.,TGTGCCAGCAGTGGCCCAGGGGCCTACGAGCAGTACTTC,CASSGPGAYEQYF
TRBJ1-3,.,TRBV5-1,.,TGCGCCAGCAGCCCTACTGGAAACACCATATATTTT,CASSPTGNTIYF
TRBJ1-1,.,TRBV7-6,.,TGTGCCAGCAGCTTAGGAGACAGGTCCGATGAAGCTTTCTTT,CASSLGDRSDEAFF
TRBJ1-1,.,TRBV7-9,TRBD1,TGTGCCAGCAGCGGTCCGGGACAGGTTTCGAACACTGAAGCTTTCTTT,CASSGPGQVSNTEAFF
TRBJ2-2,.,TRBV4-3,.,TGCGCCAGCAGCCAAGATCGATCGGGTACGAACACCGGGGAGCTGTTTTTT,CASSQDRSGTNTGELFF
TRBJ2-1,.,TRBV7-9,.,TGTGCCAGCAGCTCCTTCCCGGGTCCCGGGGGCAATGAGCAGTTCTTC,CASSSFPGPGGNEQFF
TRBJ1-1,.,TRBV30,.,TGTGCCTGGCGCCTGGGGCAGAACACTGAAGCTTTCTTT,CAWRLGQNTEAFF
TRBJ2-7,.,TRBV30,TRBD2,TGTGCCTGGAATAGCGGGGGTGCCTACGAGCAGTACTTC,CAWNSGGAYEQYF
TRBJ1-4,once,TRBV30,.,TGTGCCTGGAGTTTTTCGTCAACTAATGAAAAACTGTTTTTT,CAWSFSSTNEKLFF
TRBJ2-7,.,TRBV4-3,.,TGCGCCAGCAGCCACTCGACAGGACAATACGAGCAGTACTTC,CASSHSTGQYEQYF
TRBJ1-1,.,TRBV29-1,TRBD1,TGCAGCTCAAGACAGGGTTCCATGAACACTGAAGCTTTCTTT,CSSRQGSMNTEAFF
TRBJ1-1,.,TRBV7-8,.,TGTGCCAGCAGCTTAGGGGCAGGGGTAAGGACTGAAGCTTTCTTT,CASSLGAGVRTEAFF
TRBJ1-4,once,TRBV19,.,TGTGCCAGTAGTATGGCAGCTAATGAAAAACTGTTTTTT,CASSMAANEKLFF
TRBJ1-1,.,TRBV19,.,TGTGCCTCGAGGGGACACTTGAACACTGAAGCTTTCTTT,CASRGHLNTEAFF
TRBJ2-7,.,TRBV10-3,TRBD1,TGTGCCATCAGGACCGGACAGGGAACTTACGAGCAGTACTTC,CAIRTGQGTYEQYF
TRBJ2-7,.,TRBV6-5,.,TGTGCCAGCAGTCCGCCGGGATCCTACGAGCAGTACTTC,CASSPPGSYEQYF
TRBJ1-2,once,TRBV28,TRBD1,TGTGCCAGCAGTTCGACGGGACAGGCGGGTGGCTACACCTTC,CASSSTGQAGGYTF
TRBJ1-2,.,TRBV27,TRBD1,TGTGCCAGCAGTCCCCTACAGGGGAACTATGGCTACACCTTC,CASSPLQGNYGYTF
TRBJ2-5,.,TRBV11-3,.,TGTGCCAGCAGCTTAGGCGGCCCGGGAGCGGAGACCCAGTACTTC,CASSLGGPGAETQYF
TRBJ1-2,.,TRBV25-1,.,TGTGCCAGCAGTGCCGGGAGTTTTGGTGGCTACACCTTC,CASSAGSFGGYTF
TRBJ1-1,.,TRBV30,TRBD1,TGTGCCTGGTTCCGACAGGGGGCGCAAACTGAAGCTTTCTTT,CAWFRQGAQTEAFF
TRBJ1-5,.,TRBV9,.,TGTGCCAGCAGCGTAGGCGGGACTAGCAATCAGCCCCAGCATTTT,CASSVGGTSNQPQHF
TRBJ1-4,.,TRBV13,TRBD1,TGTGCCAGCAGGGAACAGGGGGCTGGGGAAAAACTGTTTTTT,CASREQGAGEKLFF
TRBJ2-1,.,TRBV7-2,TRBD2,TGTGCCAGCAGCTTCCGACTAGCGGGGCAGTTCTTC,CASSFRLAGQFF
TRBJ2-2,.,TRBV18,TRBD2,TGTGCCAGCTCACGGGGACTAAACACCGGGGAGCTGTTTTTT,CASSRGLNTGELFF
TRBJ1-2,once,TRBV6-1,.,TGTGCCAGCAGTGCCTCTGTGGGCTTGACAGAGCTTTATGGCTACACCTTC,CASSASVGLTELYGYTF